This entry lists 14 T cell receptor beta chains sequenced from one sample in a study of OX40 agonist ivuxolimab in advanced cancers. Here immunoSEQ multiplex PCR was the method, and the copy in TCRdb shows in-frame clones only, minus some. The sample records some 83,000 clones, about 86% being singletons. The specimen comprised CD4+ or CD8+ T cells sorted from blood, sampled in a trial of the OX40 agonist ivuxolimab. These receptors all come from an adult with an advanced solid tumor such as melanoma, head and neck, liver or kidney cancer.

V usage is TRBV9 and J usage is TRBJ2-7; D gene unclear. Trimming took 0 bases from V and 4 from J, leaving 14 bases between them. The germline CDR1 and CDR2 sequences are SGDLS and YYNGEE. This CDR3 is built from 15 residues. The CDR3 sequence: CASSVGAGGVYEQYF. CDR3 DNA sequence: TGTGCCAGCAGCGTAGGGGCAGGTGGAGTGTACGAGCAGTACTTC.

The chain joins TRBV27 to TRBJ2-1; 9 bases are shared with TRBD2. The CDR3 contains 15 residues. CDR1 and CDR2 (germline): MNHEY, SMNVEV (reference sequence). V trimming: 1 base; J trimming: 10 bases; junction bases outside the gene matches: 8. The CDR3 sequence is CASSLLLAGPGEQFF. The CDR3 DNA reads TGTGCCAGCAGTTTATTGCTAGCGGGGCCAGGGGAGCAGTTCTTC.

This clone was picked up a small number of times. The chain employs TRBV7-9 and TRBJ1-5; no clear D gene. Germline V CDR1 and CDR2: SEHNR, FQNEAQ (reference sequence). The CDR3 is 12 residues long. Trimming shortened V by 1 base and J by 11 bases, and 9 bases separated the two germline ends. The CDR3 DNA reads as TGTGCCAGCAGCTTAGGAGGGTGGACCCAGCATTTT. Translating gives CASSLGGWTQHF.

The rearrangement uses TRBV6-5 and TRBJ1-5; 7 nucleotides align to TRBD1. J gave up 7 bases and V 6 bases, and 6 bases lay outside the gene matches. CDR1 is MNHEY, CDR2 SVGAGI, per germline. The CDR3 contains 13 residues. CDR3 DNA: TGTGCCAGCAGCCACAGGGGAAGCCAGCCCCAGCATTTT. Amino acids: CASSHRGSQPQHF.

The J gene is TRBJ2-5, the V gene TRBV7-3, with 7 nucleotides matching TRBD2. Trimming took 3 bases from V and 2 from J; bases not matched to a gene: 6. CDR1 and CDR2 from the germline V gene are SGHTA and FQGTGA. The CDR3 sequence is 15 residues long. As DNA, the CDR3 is TGTGCCAGCAGCTTGGGAGGGGAGGCACAAGAGACCCAGTACTTC. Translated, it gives CASSLGGEAQETQYF.

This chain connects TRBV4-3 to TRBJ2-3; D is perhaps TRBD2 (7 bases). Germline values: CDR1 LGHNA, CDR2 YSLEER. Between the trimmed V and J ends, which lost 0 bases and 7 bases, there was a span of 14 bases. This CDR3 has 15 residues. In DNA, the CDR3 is TGCGCCAGCAGCCAAGATAGGGGGGGCGGTCATACGCAGTATTTT. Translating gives CASSQDRGGGHTQYF.

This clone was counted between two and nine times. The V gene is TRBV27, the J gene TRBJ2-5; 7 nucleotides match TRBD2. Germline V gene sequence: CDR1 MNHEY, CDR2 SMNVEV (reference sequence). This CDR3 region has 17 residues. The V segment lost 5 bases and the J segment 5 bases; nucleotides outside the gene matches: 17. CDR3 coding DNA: TGTGCCAGCAGTCACGGGGGGAGGGCTGGTTCGAGGGAGACCCAGTACTTC. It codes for CASSHGGRAGSRETQYF.

In DNA form, the CDR3 reads TGTGCCAGCAGCCAAGATGGGGGGTTTTCTGAAGCTTTCTTT. Its translation: CASSQDGGFSEAFF. The genes are TRBV4-2 and TRBJ1-1; D may be TRBD1 (5 bases). The CDR3 length is 14 residues. Germline CDR1 reads LGHNA; CDR2 reads YNFKEQ. The V and J ends lost 0 bases and 6 bases respectively, with 11 bases between them.

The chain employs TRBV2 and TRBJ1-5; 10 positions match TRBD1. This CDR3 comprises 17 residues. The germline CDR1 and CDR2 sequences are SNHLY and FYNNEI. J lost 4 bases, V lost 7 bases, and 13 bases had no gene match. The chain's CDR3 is CASKLRTGGRGNQPQHF. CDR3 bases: TGTGCCAGCAAGCTACGGACAGGGGGTCGTGGTAATCAGCCCCAGCATTTT.

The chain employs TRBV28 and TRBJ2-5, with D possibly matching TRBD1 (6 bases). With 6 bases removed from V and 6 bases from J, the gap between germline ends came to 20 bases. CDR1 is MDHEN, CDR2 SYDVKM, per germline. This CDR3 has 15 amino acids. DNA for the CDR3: TGTGCCAGCAGAACAACTCACAGGGTTCTCCAGACCCAGTACTTC. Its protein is CASRTTHRVLQTQYF.

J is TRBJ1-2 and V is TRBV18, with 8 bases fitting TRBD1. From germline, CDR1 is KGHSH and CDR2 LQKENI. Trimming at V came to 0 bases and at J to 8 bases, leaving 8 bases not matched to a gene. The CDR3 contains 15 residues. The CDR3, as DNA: TGTGCCAGCTCACCACCCCCCAGGGGGCACTCCGGCTACACCTTC. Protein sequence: CASSPPPRGHSGYTF.

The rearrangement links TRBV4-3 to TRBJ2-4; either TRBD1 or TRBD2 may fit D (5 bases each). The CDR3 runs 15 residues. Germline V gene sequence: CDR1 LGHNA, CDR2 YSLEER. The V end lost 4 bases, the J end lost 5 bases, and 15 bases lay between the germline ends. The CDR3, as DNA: TGCGCCAGCAGCCGAGTTGGGGGATACGAAAACATTCAGTACTTC. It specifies CASSRVGGYENIQYF.

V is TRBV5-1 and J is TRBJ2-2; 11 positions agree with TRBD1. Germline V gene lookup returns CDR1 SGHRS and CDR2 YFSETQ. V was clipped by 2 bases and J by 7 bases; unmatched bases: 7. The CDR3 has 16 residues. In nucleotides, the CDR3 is TGCGCCAGCAGCTTCAATCCGGGACAGGGGGGCGGGGAGCTGTTTTTT. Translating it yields CASSFNPGQGGGELFF.

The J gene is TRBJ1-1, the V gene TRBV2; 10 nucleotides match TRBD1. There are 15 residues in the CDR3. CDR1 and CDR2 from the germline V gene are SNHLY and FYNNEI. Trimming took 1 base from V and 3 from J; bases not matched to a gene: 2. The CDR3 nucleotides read TGTGCCAGCAGTGAAGGGACAGGGGGTTACACTGAAGCTTTCTTT. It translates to CASSEGTGGYTEAFF. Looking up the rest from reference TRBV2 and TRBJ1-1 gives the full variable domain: EPEVTQTPSHQVTQMGQEVILRCVPISNHLYFYWYRQILGQKVEFLVSFYNNEISEKSEIFDDQFSVERPDGSNFTLKIRSTKLEDSAMYFCASSEGTGGYTEAFFGQGTRLTVV.